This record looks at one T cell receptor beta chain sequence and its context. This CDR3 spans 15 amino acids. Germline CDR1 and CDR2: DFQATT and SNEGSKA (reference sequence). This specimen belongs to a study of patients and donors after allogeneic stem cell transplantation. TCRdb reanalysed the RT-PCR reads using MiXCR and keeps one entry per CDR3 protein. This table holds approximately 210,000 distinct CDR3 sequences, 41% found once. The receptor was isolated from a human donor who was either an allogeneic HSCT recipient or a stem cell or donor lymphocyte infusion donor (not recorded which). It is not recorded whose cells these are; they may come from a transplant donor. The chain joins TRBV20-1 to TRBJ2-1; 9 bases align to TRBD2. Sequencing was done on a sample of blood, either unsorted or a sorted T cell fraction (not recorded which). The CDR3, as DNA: TGCAGCCTTTTAGGGGCGGGAGGGTCCTACAATGAGCAGTTCTTC. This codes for CSLLGAGGSYNEQFF.